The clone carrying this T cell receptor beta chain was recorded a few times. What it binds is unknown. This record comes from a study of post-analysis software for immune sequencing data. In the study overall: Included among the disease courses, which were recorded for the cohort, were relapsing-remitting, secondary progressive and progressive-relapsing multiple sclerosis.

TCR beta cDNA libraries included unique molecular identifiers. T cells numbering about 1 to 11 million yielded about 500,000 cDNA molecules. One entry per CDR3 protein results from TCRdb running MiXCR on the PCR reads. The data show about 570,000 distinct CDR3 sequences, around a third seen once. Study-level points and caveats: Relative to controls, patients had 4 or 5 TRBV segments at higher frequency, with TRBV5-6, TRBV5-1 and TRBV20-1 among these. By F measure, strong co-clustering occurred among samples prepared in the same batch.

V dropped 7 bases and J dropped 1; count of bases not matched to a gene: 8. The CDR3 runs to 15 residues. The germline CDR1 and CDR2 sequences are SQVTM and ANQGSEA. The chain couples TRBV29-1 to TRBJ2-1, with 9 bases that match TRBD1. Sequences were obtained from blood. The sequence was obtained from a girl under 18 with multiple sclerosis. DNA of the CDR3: TGCAGCGGGACAGGGGAGTCCCCTTCCTACAATGAGCAGTTCTTC. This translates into CSGTGESPSYNEQFF.